This TCR beta chain stems from a study of early T cells in non-severe SARS-CoV-2 infection. Study-wide background: Sequenced material consisted of bulk RNA (from unsorted whole blood), and chains were unpaired. Whole-study results and caveats: Lookups in VDJdb leaned toward anti-spike CD8 responses and missed private and CD4 specificities.

Researchers attached unique molecular identifiers to individual cDNA molecules. Using its own MiXCR run on the 5' RACE reads, TCRdb lists one record per CDR3 protein. The sample includes about 16,000 distinct CDR3 sequences, approximately 4.8% of them seen just once. Ten or more counts support this clonotype. Its target is unknown. CDR3 length equals 15 residues. CDR1 is SGHNT and CDR2 is YYREEE in the germline V gene (reference sequence). Trimming at V came to 5 bases and at J to 3 bases, leaving 8 bases not matched to a gene. Sequenced: whole blood. The chain uses TRBV5-4 and TRBJ1-3; 7 bases align to TRBD1. This clonotype was obtained from an adult who was a healthcare worker with PCR-confirmed SARS-CoV-2 infection or an uninfected control (not recorded which). CDR3: CASSLGTDNGNTIYF. Written as DNA, the CDR3 is TGTGCCAGCAGTCTCGGGACAGATAATGGAAACACCATATATTTT.